This paragraph covers one T cell receptor beta chain sequence. What antigen it recognizes has not been identified. This record belongs to a study of T cells expressing NK-cell markers (dated by TCRdb to 2018 to 2021). The study in broad terms: Three sorted T-cell subsets (CD3+CD56+NKG2C+, CD3+CD56+NKG2C- and CD3+CD56-NKG2C+) from seven to nine donors had their TCR beta-chain repertoires profiled. Seven of the eight sequenced donors were HCMV-seropositive and one was HCMV-seronegative. The eight sequenced donors were randomly selected healthy volunteers, three men and five women. Libraries were sequenced as 2 x 150 bp reads on Illumina HiSeq 2000/2500, MiSeq or NextSeq. What the research found in general, with its limitations: In roughly 6 donors, the dominant CD3+CD56+NKG2C+ clonotypes were found to rank among the top 10 CD8+ clonotypes and to make up roughly 1.0-7.5% of CD8+ T cells. Whether the expanded NKG2C-expressing T cell clones were specific for HCMV antigens remained unclear. Those dominant clonotypes were again the most abundant among CD3+CD56-NKG2C+ cells in four donors, at roughly 25-60.1%.

The CDR3 numbers 13 residues from cysteine through phenylalanine. No DNA was logged. CDR1 SGHDT and CDR2 YYEEEE are derived from the germline V gene. The run used an Illumina HiSeq 2000. 5'RACE template switching, by which a universal primer site and unique molecular identifiers were added, was used to make TCR beta cDNA libraries. cDNA synthesis was primed from the TCR beta constant segment, followed by two successive PCR amplification steps. In the source study's methods: MIGEC was used to demultiplex reads and group reads by UMI, and MiTCR was used to assemble and quantify clonotypes. Only TCR cDNA sequences supported by at least two reads were kept to exclude erroneous sequences. The tcR package was used for downstream repertoire analysis, and clonotypes were matched across fractions by CDR3 nucleotide sequence plus V segment. Antigen specificity was annotated against VDJdb with VDJmatch, allowing one amino acid substitution in CDR3. Following reprocessing of the reads by TCRdb, the data hold one row per CDR3 protein sequence and no DNA is available. TCRdb assigned the V and J calls; the authors' analysis was not used. The table of this sample itemizes almost 450,000 distinct CDR3 sequences. About 7.3% of the sample is taken by the ten largest.

To determine HCMV serostatus, a commercial ELISA kit was used to detect HCMV-specific IgG in serum. Ficoll density gradient centrifugation was used to isolate peripheral blood mononuclear cells from blood. The TCR originated in a woman between 18 and 70 years old in good health. The sequence links TRBV5-6 to TRBJ1-2. The sequencing sample was made of blood T cells: a sorted CD56 or NKG2C T cell subset, CD4+ or CD8+ T cells, or bulk PBMC T cells (not recorded which). The CDR3 is CASSLGDNYGYTF.